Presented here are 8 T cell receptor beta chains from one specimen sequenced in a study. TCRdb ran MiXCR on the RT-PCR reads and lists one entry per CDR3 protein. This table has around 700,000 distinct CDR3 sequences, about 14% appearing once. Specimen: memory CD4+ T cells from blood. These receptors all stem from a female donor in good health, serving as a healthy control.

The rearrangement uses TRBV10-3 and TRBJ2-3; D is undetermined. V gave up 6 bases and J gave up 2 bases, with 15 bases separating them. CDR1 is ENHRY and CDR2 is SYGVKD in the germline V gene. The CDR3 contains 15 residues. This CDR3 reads CAISPALTNTDTQYF. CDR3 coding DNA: TGTGCCATCAGCCCCGCATTGACCAACACAGATACGCAGTATTTT.

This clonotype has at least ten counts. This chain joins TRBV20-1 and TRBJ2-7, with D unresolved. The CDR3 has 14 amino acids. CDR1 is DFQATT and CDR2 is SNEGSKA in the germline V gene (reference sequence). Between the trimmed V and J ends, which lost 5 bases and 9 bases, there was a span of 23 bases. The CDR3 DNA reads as TGCAGTGCTCGCCCTGGCCCCAGCCGAGTAACGCAGTACTTC. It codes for CSARPGPSRVTQYF.

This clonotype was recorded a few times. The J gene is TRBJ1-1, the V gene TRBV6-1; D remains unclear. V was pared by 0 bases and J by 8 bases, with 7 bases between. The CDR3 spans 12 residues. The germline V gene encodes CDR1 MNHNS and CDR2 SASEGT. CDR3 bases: TGTGCCAGCAGTGAAGCCGGGGAGGAAGCTTTCTTT. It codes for CASSEAGEEAFF.

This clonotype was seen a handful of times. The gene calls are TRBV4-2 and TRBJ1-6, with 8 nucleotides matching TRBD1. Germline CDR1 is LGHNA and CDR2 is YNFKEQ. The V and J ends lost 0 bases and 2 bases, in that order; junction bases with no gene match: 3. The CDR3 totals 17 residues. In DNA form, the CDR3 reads TGTGCCAGCAGCCAAGAGGACAGGGTAACCTATAATTCACCCCTCCACTTT. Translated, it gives CASSQEDRVTYNSPLHF.

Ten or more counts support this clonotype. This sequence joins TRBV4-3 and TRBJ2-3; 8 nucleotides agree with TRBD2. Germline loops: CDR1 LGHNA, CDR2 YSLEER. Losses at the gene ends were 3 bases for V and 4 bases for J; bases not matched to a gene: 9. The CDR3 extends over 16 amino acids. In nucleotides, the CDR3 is TGCGCCAGCAGCCAGGGTAGCGGGATTGGCGCAGATACGCAGTATTTT. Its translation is CASSQGSGIGADTQYF.

The CDR3 nucleotides are TGTGCCAGCAGCTTAGATGGTAGCGGGAGACGGAATGAGCAGTTCTTC. This sequence encodes CASSLDGSGRRNEQFF. The J gene is TRBJ2-1, the V gene TRBV11-3; 9 bases map to TRBD2. Germline V gene data show CDR1 as SGHNT and CDR2 as YENEEA. CDR3 size: 16 residues. V was clipped by 0 bases and J by 7 bases; unmatched bases: 7.

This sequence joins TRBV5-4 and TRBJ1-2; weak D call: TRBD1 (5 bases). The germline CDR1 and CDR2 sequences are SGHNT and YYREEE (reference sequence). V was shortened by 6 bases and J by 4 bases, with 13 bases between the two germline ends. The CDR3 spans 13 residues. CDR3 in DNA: TGTGCCAGCACCCAAGGGGACTTCTATGGCTACACCTTC. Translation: CASTQGDFYGYTF.

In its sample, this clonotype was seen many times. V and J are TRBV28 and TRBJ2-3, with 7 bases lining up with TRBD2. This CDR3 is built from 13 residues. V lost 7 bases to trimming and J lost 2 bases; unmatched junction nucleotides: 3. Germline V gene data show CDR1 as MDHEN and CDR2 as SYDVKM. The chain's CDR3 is CASIQRDTDTQYF. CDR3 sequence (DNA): TGTGCCAGCATTCAGCGGGACACAGATACGCAGTATTTT.